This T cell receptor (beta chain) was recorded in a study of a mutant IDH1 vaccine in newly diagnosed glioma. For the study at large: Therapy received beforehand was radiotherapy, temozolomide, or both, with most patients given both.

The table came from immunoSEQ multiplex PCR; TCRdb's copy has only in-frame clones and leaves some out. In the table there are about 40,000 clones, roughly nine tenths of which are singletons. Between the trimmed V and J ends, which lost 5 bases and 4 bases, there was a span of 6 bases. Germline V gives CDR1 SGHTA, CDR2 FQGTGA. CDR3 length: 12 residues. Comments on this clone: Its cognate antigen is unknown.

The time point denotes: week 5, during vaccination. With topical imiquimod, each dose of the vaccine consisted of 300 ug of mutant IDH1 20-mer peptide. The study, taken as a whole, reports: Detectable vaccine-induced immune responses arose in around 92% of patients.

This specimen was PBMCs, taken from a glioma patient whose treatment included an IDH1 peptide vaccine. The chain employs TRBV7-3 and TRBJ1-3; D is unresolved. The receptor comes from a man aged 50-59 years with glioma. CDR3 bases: TGTGCCAGCAGCCCCATAGGAAACACCATATATTTT. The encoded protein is CASSPIGNTIYF.